The 24 T cell receptor beta chains below were found in one sample sequenced in a study of T cells in Graves' hyperthyroidism and ophthalmopathy. Amplification of TCR beta CDR3 regions used RNA as the template. HTBI primers were the set used in a first-round RT-PCR of the TCR CDR3. TCRdb independently ran MiXCR on the multiplex PCR reads; one entry per CDR3 protein. The data contain some 500,000 distinct CDR3 sequences, 13% to 15% of them seen just once; the ten biggest clones take up about a sixth. The sequenced material came from blood. Every receptor here comes from a woman aged 18-29 years with Graves' hyperthyroidism.

In its sample, this clonotype was seen many times. The J gene is TRBJ2-6, the V gene TRBV6-2 or TRBV6-3, with 7 bases fitting TRBD1. The germline gives CDR1 MNHEY, CDR2 SVGEGT. This CDR3 region has 15 residues. Trimming took 6 bases from V and 4 from J; bases not matched to a gene: 6. The CDR3 loop is CASSDTGAGANVLTF. The CDR3 nucleotides read TGTGCCAGCAGCGATACAGGGGCCGGGGCCAACGTCCTGACTTTC.

The CDR3 bases are TGTGCCAGTAGTGTCCAGGTTGGAGAGACCCAGTACTTC. It yields the protein CASSVQVGETQYF. The rearrangement joins TRBV19 to TRBJ2-5; D remains ambiguous. Germline CDR1 is LNHDA and CDR2 is SQIVND (reference sequence). The CDR3 contains 13 residues. Deletions cut 5 bases from V and 4 bases from J, with 11 bases between.

This clonotype was seen repeatedly, ten times or more. The chain uses TRBV5-1 and TRBJ2-3; a weak D match, TRBD1 (6 bases). Germline loops: CDR1 SGHRS, CDR2 YFSETQ. The CDR3 covers 16 residues. V lost 5 bases and J lost 0, with 16 bases in between. CDR3 region: CASRPRQAQSTDTQYF. CDR3 coding DNA: TGCGCCAGCAGGCCCCGACAGGCACAAAGCACAGATACGCAGTATTTT.

This sequence joins TRBV2 and TRBJ2-7, with 8 positions matching TRBD1. Trimming took 3 bases from V and 6 from J; bases not matched to a gene: 10. CDR1 SNHLY and CDR2 FYNNEI come from the germline V gene. The CDR3 extends over 15 amino acids. The CDR3 DNA sequence: TGTGCCAGCAGTGATGTGCAGGGGGCGTTTTTCGAGCAGTACTTC. Translation: CASSDVQGAFFEQYF.

The J gene is TRBJ2-2, the V gene TRBV7-9, with D tentatively TRBD1 (5 bases). This CDR3 has 14 residues. Germline values: CDR1 SEHNR, CDR2 FQNEAQ (reference sequence). V was shortened by 6 bases and J by 6 bases, with 14 bases between the two germline ends. CDR3 in DNA: TGTGCCAGCAGGCCTCAGGGTTTAGCCGGGGAGCTGTTTTTT. This gives the protein CASRPQGLAGELFF.

This clonotype was counted ten times or more. V is TRBV12-3 or TRBV12-4 and J is TRBJ1-2; D possibly corresponds to TRBD1 (5 bases). Trimming removed 8 bases at V and 6 bases at J, with 13 bases between. The CDR3 is 12 residues long. CDR3 DNA: TGTGCCAGCTGGGACCGTGCGGATGGCTACACCTTC. Translating gives CASWDRADGYTF.

The chain employs TRBV5-4 and TRBJ2-1, with D maybe TRBD1 (5 bases). Deletions cut 0 bases from V and 1 base from J, with 11 bases between. Germline CDR1 reads SGHNT; CDR2 reads YYREEE (reference sequence). The CDR3 extends over 16 amino acids. The CDR3 coding sequence is TGTGCCAGCAGCTTGGCGGCAGGGTGGTCCTACAATGAGCAGTTCTTC. Its translation is CASSLAAGWSYNEQFF.

The chain combines TRBV20-1 with TRBJ1-1, with TRBD1 matching over 10 bases. The CDR3 has 16 residues. V lost 1 base, J lost 4 bases, and 9 bases stayed unmatched. Germline CDR1 reads DFQATT; CDR2 reads SNEGSKA (reference sequence). The CDR3 is CSARVRPGDRGTEAFF. The CDR3 nucleotides are TGCAGTGCTAGAGTTAGACCGGGGGACAGGGGCACTGAAGCTTTCTTT.

This clonotype has ten or more counts. The chain is built from TRBV27 and TRBJ2-7; 8 bases are shared with TRBD1. CDR1 MNHEY and CDR2 SMNVEV come from the germline V gene (reference sequence). This CDR3 has 15 residues. The ends lost 8 bases at V and 1 base at J; junction bases unmatched: 10. The CDR3 nucleotides are TGTGCCAGCGGTAAGGCGACAGGGGTTTCCTACGAGCAGTACTTC. Protein sequence: CASGKATGVSYEQYF.

This clonotype was counted many times. The rearrangement joins TRBV2 to TRBJ1-3, with D tentatively TRBD1 (5 bases). V gave up 4 bases and J gave up 3 bases, with 10 bases separating them. The CDR3 consists of 14 residues. Germline V lookup: CDR1 SNHLY, CDR2 FYNNEI. The CDR3 is CASSVSGLGNTIYF. The CDR3 DNA follows: TGTGCCAGCAGTGTCTCAGGGCTTGGAAACACCATATATTTT.

This clonotype was seen more than once but under ten times. The J gene is TRBJ2-5, the V gene TRBV3-1; D not resolved. This CDR3 is built from 14 residues. V was cut by 0 bases and J by 1 base, with 6 bases left in between. The germline gives CDR1 LGHDT, CDR2 YNNKEL (reference sequence). CDR3 nucleotide sequence: TGTGCCAGCAGCCAAGATTATAGCCAAGAGACCCAGTACTTC. It codes for CASSQDYSQETQYF.

This clonotype has a handful of counts. The chain carries TRBV4-2 and TRBJ2-1; D is undetermined. The CDR3 contains 13 residues. Germline CDR1 reads LGHNA; CDR2 reads YNFKEQ. With 0 bases removed from V and 15 bases from J, the gap between germline ends came to 15 bases. In DNA, the CDR3 is TGTGCCAGCAGCCAAGAGAGAGGATTACCGATGTTCTTC. This translates into CASSQERGLPMFF.

The rearrangement joins TRBV10-3 to TRBJ2-1; unclear D gene. Trimming removed 8 bases from V and 5 bases from J, with 10 bases in between. Per the germline V gene, CDR1 is ENHRY and CDR2 is SYGVKD. The CDR3 runs to 12 residues. CDR3 sequence (DNA): TGTGCCATCGCTGGTTCTAACAATGAGCAGTTCTTC. It codes for CAIAGSNNEQFF.

There are many counts of this clonotype. The V and J genes are TRBV2 and TRBJ2-3; 7 nucleotides agree with TRBD2. This CDR3 is built from 15 residues. V was pared by 7 bases and J by 4 bases, with 11 bases of the junction left unmatched. Germline V gene lookup returns CDR1 SNHLY and CDR2 FYNNEI. CDR3 nucleotide sequence: TGTGCCAGCACGCCGGAGGCGGGAGCCGCAGATACGCAGTATTTT. It yields the protein CASTPEAGAADTQYF.

Ten or more counts support this clonotype. This chain links TRBV7-2 with TRBJ2-7; possible D gene TRBD2, 6 bases. This CDR3 contains 14 residues. Trimming shortened V by 2 bases and J by 2 bases, and 10 bases separated the two germline ends. Per germline, CDR1 SGHTA and CDR2 FQGNSA. The CDR3 spells CASSLLSGTYEQYF. Written as DNA, the CDR3 is TGTGCCAGCAGCTTACTTAGCGGCACCTACGAGCAGTACTTC.

The genes are TRBV5-1 and TRBJ2-5; D is ambiguous. Looked up from germline, CDR1 is SGHRS and CDR2 is YFSETQ. The germline V and J ends were trimmed by 2 bases and 5 bases, with 13 bases remaining between them. The CDR3 sequence is 14 residues long. The CDR3 DNA reads as TGCGCCAGCAGCTTTCCTTCCACTGGGGAGACCCAGTACTTC. Translating gives CASSFPSTGETQYF.

This clonotype was observed at least ten times. The chain links TRBV12-3 or TRBV12-4 to TRBJ2-2; possibly TRBD2 for D (6 bases). The CDR3 has 16 amino acids. V was shortened by 4 bases and J by 3 bases, with 15 bases between the two germline ends. The CDR3 spells CASSSASAHDTGELFF. The CDR3 DNA reads TGTGCCAGCAGTTCGGCTAGCGCTCACGACACCGGGGAGCTGTTTTTT.

This sequence joins TRBV19 and TRBJ1-1; TRBD1 matches 8 bases. Germline values: CDR1 LNHDA, CDR2 SQIVND (reference sequence). The ends lost 7 bases at V and 3 bases at J; junction bases unmatched: 7. The CDR3 has 14 amino acids. The CDR3 region is CASTPGGWDTEAFF. Written as DNA, the CDR3 is TGTGCCAGTACCCCAGGGGGCTGGGACACTGAAGCTTTCTTT.

V is TRBV18 and J is TRBJ1-5; perhaps TRBD1 as D (6 bases). This CDR3 has 15 residues. CDR1 and CDR2 from the germline V gene are KGHSH and LQKENI. The V end lost 1 base, the J end lost 4 bases, and 11 bases lay between the germline ends. The CDR3 protein is CASSPQKDSNQPQHF. CDR3 nucleotides: TGTGCCAGCTCACCACAGAAGGACAGTAATCAGCCCCAGCATTTT.

The V and J genes are TRBV2 and TRBJ1-6; 10 bases map to TRBD1. V gave up 3 bases and J gave up 6 bases; unmatched junction bases: 2. In germline, CDR1 is SNHLY, CDR2 FYNNEI. The CDR3 runs 15 residues. CDR3 sequence (DNA): TGTGCCAGCAGTGACGGACAGGGGGGTAATTCACCCCTCCACTTT. As protein: CASSDGQGGNSPLHF.

In this sample, this clonotype turned up a few times. The CDR3 carries no conserved terminal phenylalanine or tryptophan, so it likely arises from a read error. In nucleotides, the CDR3 is TGCGCCAGCAGCCAAGTCCCCCTAGCGGGAGGGCGGGTTCGAGAGACCCAGTACCTC. This encodes CASSQVPLAGGRVRETQYL. This rearrangement joins TRBV4-1 to TRBJ2-5; TRBD2 matches 12 bases. The CDR3 loop spans 19 amino acids. The germline V gene encodes CDR1 MGHRA and CDR2 YSYEKL. V trimming: 1 base; J trimming: 4 bases; junction bases outside the gene matches: 13.

This clonotype showed up many times. The chain combines TRBV7-6 with TRBJ2-5, with D perhaps TRBD1 or TRBD2 (7 bases each). The length of the CDR3 is 14 residues. CDR1 and CDR2 (germline): SGHVS, FNYEAQ. With 6 bases removed from V and 5 bases from J, the gap between germline ends came to 16 bases. CDR3 protein: CASRPGGGRETQYF. DNA for the CDR3: TGTGCCAGCAGGCCAGGGGGGGGACGGGAGACCCAGTACTTC.

The table lists this clonotype with many counts. The chain employs TRBV20-1 and TRBJ1-3; D not certain. From germline, CDR1 is DFQATT and CDR2 SNEGSKA (reference sequence). The CDR3 consists of 13 residues. Trimming cost V 3 bases and J 2 bases, with 8 bases left between them. The CDR3 is CSARRATGNTIYF. The CDR3 DNA reads TGCAGTGCTAGGAGGGCCACTGGAAACACCATATATTTT.

This clonotype was detected many times. The chain links TRBV12-3 or TRBV12-4 to TRBJ2-5, with TRBD2 identical over 12 bases. With 6 bases clipped from V and 5 bases from J, the junction kept 10 bases outside the gene matches. This CDR3 is 16 amino acids long. The DNA for the CDR3 is TGTGCCAGCAGCCCGGCTAGCGGGAGGGCCGGGGAGACCCAGTACTTC. It yields the protein CASSPASGRAGETQYF.